Listed below are T cell receptor beta chains from one sample, sequenced in a study of cytomegalovirus exposure and HLA in healthy donors. Data came from immunoSEQ multiplex PCR; TCRdb stores just in-frame clones and leaves some out. Here the sample spans 110,000 or so clones, 9.5% to 15% being singletons. Sequenced: PBMCs. The receptors were gathered from a man in his forties or fifties in good health and CMV-seropositive. Each CDR3 is given with its conserved first and last residue. Fields, in order: CDR3 protein, CDR3 DNA, J gene, clone size, V gene, D gene. The D gene is left open where the match is weak. For some rows the clone size is stated as once, few or many, or as a class when expanded; others skip it.

CAWSQVRTNEKLFF TGTGCCTGGAGTCAGGTCCGAACTAATGAAAAACTGTTTTTT TRBJ1-4 . TRBV30 .
CASSVVTSGSYNEQFF TGTGCCAGCAGCGTAGTAACTAGCGGATCCTACAATGAGCAGTTCTTC TRBJ2-1 . TRBV9 TRBD2
CASSLYGEGNQPQHF TGTGCCAGCAGTTTGTATGGGGAGGGCAATCAGCCCCAGCATTTT TRBJ1-5 few TRBV28 .
CASSPGQSGLAGTGELFF TGTGCCAGCTCACCGGGCCAATCCGGACTAGCGGGCACCGGGGAGCTGTTTTTT TRBJ2-2 few TRBV18 TRBD2
CASSLGLAVSYEQYF TGCGCCAGCAGCTTGGGACTAGCGGTATCCTACGAGCAGTACTTC TRBJ2-7 . TRBV5-1 TRBD2
CASSLGQLEQYF TGTGCCAGCAGCTTGGGACAGCTCGAGCAGTACTTC TRBJ2-7 . TRBV5-6 .
CASSSLGHLVYGYTF TGTGCCAGCAGTTCCCTAGGACACTTAGTCTATGGCTACACCTTC TRBJ1-2 . TRBV28 .
CASSRTGSGYTF TGCGCCAGCAGCCGAACAGGGTCTGGCTACACCTTC TRBJ1-2 few TRBV4-1 .
CAWTPGSYGYTF TGTGCCTGGACTCCAGGAAGCTATGGCTACACCTTC TRBJ1-2 few TRBV30 .
CASSPLAGASTDTQYF TGTGCCAGCAGCCCTTTAGCGGGAGCAAGCACAGATACGCAGTATTTT TRBJ2-3 . TRBV11-3 TRBD2
CASSQWTGSTGELFF TGTGCCAGTAGTCAGTGGACAGGGAGCACCGGGGAGCTGTTTTTT TRBJ2-2 . TRBV19 TRBD1
CAITLNRDGRGYTF TGTGCCATCACCTTGAACAGGGACGGGAGGGGCTACACCTTC TRBJ1-2 few TRBV10-3 .
CASSQHSSYEQYF TGTGCCAGCAGCCAACACTCTTCCTACGAGCAGTACTTC TRBJ2-7 . TRBV14 .
CASSAQGANYGYTF TGTGCCAGCAGTGCTCAGGGGGCGAACTATGGCTACACCTTC TRBJ1-2 . TRBV2 TRBD1
CAWSVQREVGQPQHF TGTGCCTGGAGTGTTCAGAGGGAAGTTGGGCAGCCCCAGCATTTT TRBJ1-5 few TRBV30 .
CASSPREVRETQYF TGTGCTAGCAGCCCCCGCGAAGTTAGAGAGACCCAGTACTTC TRBJ2-5 . TRBV7-7 .
CASSQGTSGNYEQYF TGCGCCAGCAGCCAAGGGACTAGCGGAAACTACGAGCAGTACTTC TRBJ2-7 few TRBV4-3 TRBD2
CASSQASVGNTIYF TGTGCCAGCAGCCAAGCGTCTGTTGGAAACACCATATATTTT TRBJ1-3 few TRBV14 .
CASSHTGVREKLFF TGCGCCAGCAGCCACACAGGGGTCCGTGAAAAACTGTTTTTT TRBJ1-4 . TRBV4-3 TRBD1
CASSRRGDREYYGYTF TGTGCCAGCAGCCGCCGGGGGGACAGGGAGTACTATGGCTACACCTTC TRBJ1-2 . TRBV14 TRBD1
CASSLDRVGEQFF TGTGCCAGCAGCTTAGATCGCGTTGGTGAGCAGTTCTTC TRBJ2-1 . TRBV7-9 .
CASSSYYEQYF TGTGCCAGCAGCTCCTACTACGAGCAGTACTTC TRBJ2-7 . TRBV14 .
CASSEIGITDTQYF TGCGCCAGCAGTGAGATCGGGATCACAGATACGCAGTATTTT TRBJ2-3 . TRBV10-1 .
CASSQWYLGGSYNEQFF TGCGCCAGCAGCCAGTGGTATCTAGGCGGCTCCTACAATGAGCAGTTCTTC TRBJ2-1 few TRBV4-1 .
CASSQGGGHTEAFF TGTGCCAGCAGCCAAGGAGGTGGCCACACTGAAGCTTTCTTT TRBJ1-1 few TRBV7-9 .
CASGSGTGKYGNTIYF TGCGCCAGCGGGTCCGGGACAGGGAAATATGGAAACACCATATATTTT TRBJ1-3 . TRBV4-3 TRBD1
CASSAGWDTEAFF TGTGCCAGCAGTGCAGGGTGGGACACTGAAGCTTTCTTT TRBJ1-1 . TRBV25-1 .
CASSQTRWNSYEQYF TGCGCCAGCAGCCAGACCAGGTGGAACTCCTACGAGCAGTACTTC TRBJ2-7 . TRBV4-1 .
CASSSQGAGQPQHF TGTGCCAGCAGTTCACAGGGGGCAGGTCAGCCCCAGCATTTT TRBJ1-5 . TRBV27 TRBD1
CASSPGTGGTEQYF TGCGCCAGCAGCCCTGGGACAGGGGGAACCGAGCAGTACTTC TRBJ2-7 . TRBV10-1 TRBD1
CAWSLDSGSLFF TGTGCCTGGAGTCTAGACAGCGGGAGTTTATTCTTC TRBJ2-1 few TRBV30 TRBD2
CASSPIRGNQPQHF TGTGCCAGCAGCCCCATCAGGGGAAATCAGCCCCAGCATTTT TRBJ1-5 . TRBV7-8 .